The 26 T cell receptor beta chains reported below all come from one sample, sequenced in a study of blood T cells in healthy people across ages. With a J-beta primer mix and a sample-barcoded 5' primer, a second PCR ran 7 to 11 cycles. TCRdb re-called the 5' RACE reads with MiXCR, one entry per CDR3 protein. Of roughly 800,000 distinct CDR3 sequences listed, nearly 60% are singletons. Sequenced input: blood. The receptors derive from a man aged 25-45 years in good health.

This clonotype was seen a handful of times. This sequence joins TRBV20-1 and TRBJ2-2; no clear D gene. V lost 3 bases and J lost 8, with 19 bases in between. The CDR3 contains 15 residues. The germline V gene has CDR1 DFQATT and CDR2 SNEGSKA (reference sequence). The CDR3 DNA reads TGCAGTGCTAGGCCCCGGACCTCGTACGGAGGGGAGCTGTTTTTT. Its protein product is CSARPRTSYGGELFF.

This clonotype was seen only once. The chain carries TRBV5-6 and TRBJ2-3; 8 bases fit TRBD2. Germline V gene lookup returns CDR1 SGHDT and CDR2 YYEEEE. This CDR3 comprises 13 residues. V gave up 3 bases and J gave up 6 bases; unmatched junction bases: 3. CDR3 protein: CASSWGGRDTQYF. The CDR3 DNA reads TGTGCCAGCAGCTGGGGCGGGAGGGATACGCAGTATTTT.

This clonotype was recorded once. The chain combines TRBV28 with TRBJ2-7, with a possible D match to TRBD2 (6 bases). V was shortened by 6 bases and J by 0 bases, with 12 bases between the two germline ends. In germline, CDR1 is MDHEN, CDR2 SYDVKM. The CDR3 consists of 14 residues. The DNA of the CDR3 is TGTGCCAGCAGGGTTGGCGGGGCCTCCTACGAGCAGTACTTC. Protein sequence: CASRVGGASYEQYF.

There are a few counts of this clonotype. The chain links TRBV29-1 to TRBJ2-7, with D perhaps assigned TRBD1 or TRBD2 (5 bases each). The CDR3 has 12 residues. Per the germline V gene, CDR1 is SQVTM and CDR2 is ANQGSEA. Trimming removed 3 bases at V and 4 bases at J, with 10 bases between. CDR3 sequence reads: CSVDVGPYEQYF. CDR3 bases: TGCAGCGTTGACGTGGGACCATACGAGCAGTACTTC.

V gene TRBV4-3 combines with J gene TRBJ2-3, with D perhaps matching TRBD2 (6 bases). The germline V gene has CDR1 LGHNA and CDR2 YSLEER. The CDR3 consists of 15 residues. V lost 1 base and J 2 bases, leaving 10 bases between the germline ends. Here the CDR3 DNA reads TGCGCCAGCAGCCAAGGCGGGACTTACACAGATACGCAGTATTTT. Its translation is CASSQGGTYTDTQYF.

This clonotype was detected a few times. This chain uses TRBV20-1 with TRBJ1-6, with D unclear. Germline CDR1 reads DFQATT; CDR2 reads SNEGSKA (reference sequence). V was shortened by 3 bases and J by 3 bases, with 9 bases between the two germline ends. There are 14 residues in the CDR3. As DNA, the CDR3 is TGCAGTGCTAGTGAACGGGTCTATAATTCACCCCTCCACTTT. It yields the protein CSASERVYNSPLHF.

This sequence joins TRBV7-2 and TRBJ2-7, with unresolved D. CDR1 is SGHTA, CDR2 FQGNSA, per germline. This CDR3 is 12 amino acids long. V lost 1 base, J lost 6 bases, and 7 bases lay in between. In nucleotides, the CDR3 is TGTGCCAGCAGCTTAGTTCCGACCGAGCAGTACTTC. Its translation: CASSLVPTEQYF.

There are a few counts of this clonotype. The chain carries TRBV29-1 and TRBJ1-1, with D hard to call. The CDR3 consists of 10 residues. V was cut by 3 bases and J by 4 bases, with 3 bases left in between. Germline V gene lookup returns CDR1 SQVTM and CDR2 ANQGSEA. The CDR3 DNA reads TGCAGCGTTGATAGCACTGAAGCTTTCTTT. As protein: CSVDSTEAFF. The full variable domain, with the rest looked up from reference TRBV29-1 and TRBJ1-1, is SAVISQKPSRDICQRGTSLTIQCQVDSQVTMMFWYRQQPGQSLTLIATANQGSEATYESGFVIDKFPISRPNLTFSTLTVSNMSPEDSSIYLCSVDSTEAFFGQGTRLTVV.

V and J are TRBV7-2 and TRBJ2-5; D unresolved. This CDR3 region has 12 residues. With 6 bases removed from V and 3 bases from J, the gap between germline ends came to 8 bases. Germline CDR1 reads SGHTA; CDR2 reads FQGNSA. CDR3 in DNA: TGTGCCAGCAGTCTGACTGAAGAGACCCAGTACTTC. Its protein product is CASSLTEETQYF. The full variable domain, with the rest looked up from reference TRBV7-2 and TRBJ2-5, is GAGVSQSPSNKVTEKGKDVELRCDPISGHTALYWYRQSLGQGLEFLIYFQGNSAPDKSGLPSDRFSAERTGGSVSTLTIQRTQQEDSAVYLCASSLTEETQYFGPGTRLLVL.

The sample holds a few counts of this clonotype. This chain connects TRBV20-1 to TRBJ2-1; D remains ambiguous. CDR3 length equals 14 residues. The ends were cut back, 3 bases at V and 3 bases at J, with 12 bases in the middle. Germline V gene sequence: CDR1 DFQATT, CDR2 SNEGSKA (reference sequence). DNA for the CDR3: TGCAGTGCTAGCCCCCCTTTGAACTACAATGAGCAGTTCTTC. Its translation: CSASPPLNYNEQFF.

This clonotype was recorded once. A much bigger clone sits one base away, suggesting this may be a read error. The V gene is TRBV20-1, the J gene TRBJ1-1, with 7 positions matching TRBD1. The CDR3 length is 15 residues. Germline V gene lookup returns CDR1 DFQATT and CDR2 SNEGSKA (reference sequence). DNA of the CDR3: TGCAGTGCTGGAGATCAGGGGGGCCGGAACACTGAAGCTTTCTTT. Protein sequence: CSAGDQGGRNTEAFF.

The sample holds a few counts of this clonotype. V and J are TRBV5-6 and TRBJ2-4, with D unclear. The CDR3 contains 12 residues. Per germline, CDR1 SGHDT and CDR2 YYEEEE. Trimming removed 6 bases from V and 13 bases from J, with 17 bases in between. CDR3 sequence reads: CASTLSEREQYF. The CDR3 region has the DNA TGTGCCAGCACCTTAAGCGAACGAGAGCAGTACTTC. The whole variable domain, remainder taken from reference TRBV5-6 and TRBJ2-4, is DAGVTQSPTHLIKTRGQQVTLRCSPKSGHDTVSWYQQALGQGPQFIFQYYEEEERQRGNFPDRFSGHQFPNYSSELNVNALLLGDSALYLCASTLSEREQYFGAGTRLSVL.

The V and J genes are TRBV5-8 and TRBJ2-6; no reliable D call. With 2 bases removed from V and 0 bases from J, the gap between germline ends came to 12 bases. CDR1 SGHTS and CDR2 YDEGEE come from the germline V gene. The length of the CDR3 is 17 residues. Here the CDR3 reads CASSFGGRFSGANVLTF. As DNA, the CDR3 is TGTGCCAGCAGCTTCGGTGGACGGTTCTCTGGGGCCAACGTCCTGACTTTC.

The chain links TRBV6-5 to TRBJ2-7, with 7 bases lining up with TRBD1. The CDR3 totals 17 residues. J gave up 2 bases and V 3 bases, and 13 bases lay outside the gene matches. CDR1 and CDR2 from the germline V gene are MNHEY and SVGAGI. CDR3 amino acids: CASSYRLRGTDAYEQYF. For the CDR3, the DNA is TGTGCCAGCAGTTATCGTTTAAGAGGGACAGATGCCTACGAGCAGTACTTC.

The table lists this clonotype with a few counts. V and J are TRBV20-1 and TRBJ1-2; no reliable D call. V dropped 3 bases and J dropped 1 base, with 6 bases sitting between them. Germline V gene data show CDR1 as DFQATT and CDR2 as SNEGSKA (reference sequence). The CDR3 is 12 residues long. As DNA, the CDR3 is TGCAGTGCTAGTCGGGATAACTATGGCTACACCTTC. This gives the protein CSASRDNYGYTF.

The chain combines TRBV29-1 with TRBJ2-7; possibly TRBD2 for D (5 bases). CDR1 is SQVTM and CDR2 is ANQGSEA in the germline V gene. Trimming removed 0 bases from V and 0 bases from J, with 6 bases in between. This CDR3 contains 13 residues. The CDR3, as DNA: TGCAGCGTTGAAGACGGGGACTCCTACGAGCAGTACTTC. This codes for CSVEDGDSYEQYF.

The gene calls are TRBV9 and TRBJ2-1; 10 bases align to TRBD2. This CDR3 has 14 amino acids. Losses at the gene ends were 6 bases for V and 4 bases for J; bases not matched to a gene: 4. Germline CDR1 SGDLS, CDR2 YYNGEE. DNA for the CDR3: TGTGCCAGCAACCTAGCGGGAGAGTACAATGAGCAGTTCTTC. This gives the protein CASNLAGEYNEQFF.

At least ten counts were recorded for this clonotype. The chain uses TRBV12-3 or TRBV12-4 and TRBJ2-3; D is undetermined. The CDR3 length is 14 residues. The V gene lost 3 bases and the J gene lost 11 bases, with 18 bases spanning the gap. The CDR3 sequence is CASSFRVRADVQYF. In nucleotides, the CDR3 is TGTGCCAGCAGTTTCAGAGTGAGAGCAGATGTGCAGTATTTT.

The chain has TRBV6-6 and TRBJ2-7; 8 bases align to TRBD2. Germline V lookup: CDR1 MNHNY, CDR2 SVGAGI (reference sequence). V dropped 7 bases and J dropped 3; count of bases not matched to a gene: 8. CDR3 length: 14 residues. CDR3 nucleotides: TGTGCCAGCAAAGCCGGGACTAGTATCTACGAGCAGTACTTC. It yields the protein CASKAGTSIYEQYF.

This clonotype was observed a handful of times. CDR3 nucleotides: TGTGCCATCAGTAAGGGACTAGCGGGAGGTACCTACGAGCAGTACTTC. Translated: CAISKGLAGGTYEQYF. The chain joins TRBV10-3 to TRBJ2-7; TRBD2 aligns across 15 bases. In germline, CDR1 is ENHRY, CDR2 SYGVKD. CDR3 length: 16 amino acids. The V gene end was trimmed by 5 bases and the J gene end by 2 bases; junction bases not matched to a gene: 4.

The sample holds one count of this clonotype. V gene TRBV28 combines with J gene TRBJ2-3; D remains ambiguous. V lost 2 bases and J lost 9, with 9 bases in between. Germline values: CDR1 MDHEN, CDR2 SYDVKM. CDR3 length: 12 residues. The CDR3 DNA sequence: TGTGCCAGCAGTTTAGTGTGGGCGACGCAGTATTTT. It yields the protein CASSLVWATQYF.

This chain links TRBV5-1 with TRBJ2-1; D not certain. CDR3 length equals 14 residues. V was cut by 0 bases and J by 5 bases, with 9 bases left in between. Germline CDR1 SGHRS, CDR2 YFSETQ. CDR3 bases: TGCGCCAGCAGCTTGGCTGCTCCGAACAATGAGCAGTTCTTC. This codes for CASSLAAPNNEQFF. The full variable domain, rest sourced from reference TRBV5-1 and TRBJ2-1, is KAGVTQTPRYLIKTRGQQVTLSCSPISGHRSVSWYQQTPGQGLQFLFEYFSETQRNKGNFPGRFSGRQFSNSRSEMNVSTLELGDSALYLCASSLAAPNNEQFFGPGTRLTVL.

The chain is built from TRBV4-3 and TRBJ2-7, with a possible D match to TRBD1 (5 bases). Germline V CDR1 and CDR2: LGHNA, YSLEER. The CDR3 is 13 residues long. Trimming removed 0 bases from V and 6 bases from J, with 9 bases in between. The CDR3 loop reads CASSQDHGAEQYF. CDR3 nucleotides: TGCGCCAGCAGCCAAGATCATGGGGCCGAGCAGTACTTC.

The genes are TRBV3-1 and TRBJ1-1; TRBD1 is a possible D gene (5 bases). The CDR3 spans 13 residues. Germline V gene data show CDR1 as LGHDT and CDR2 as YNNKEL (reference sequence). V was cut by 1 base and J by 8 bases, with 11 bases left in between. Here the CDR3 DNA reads TGTGCCAGCAGCCAAGGCAGGGCAGGAGAAGCTTTCTTT. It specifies CASSQGRAGEAFF. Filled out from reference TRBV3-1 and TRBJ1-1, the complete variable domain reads DTAVSQTPKYLVTQMGNDKSIKCEQNLGHDTMYWYKQDSKKFLKIMFSYNNKELIINETVPNRFSPKSPDKAHLNLHINSLELGDSAVYFCASSQGRAGEAFFGQGTRLTVV.

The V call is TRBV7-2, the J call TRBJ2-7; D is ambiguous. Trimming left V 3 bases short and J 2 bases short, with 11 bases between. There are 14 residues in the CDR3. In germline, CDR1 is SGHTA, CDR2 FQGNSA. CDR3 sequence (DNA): TGTGCCAGCAGCTTCATTGGCTCAACCTACGAGCAGTACTTC. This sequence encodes CASSFIGSTYEQYF.

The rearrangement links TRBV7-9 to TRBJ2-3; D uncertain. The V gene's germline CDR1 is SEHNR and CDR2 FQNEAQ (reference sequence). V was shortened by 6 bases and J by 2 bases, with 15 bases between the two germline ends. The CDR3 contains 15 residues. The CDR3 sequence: CASRGPSAPTDTQYF. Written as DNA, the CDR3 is TGTGCCAGCAGGGGCCCCTCGGCACCCACAGATACGCAGTATTTT.